The entry that follows covers one TCR beta chain sequence. The antigen remains undetermined. Patients who had received treatment within the previous three months were excluded. The CDR3 contains 13 residues. Germline V gives CDR1 SGHKS, CDR2 YYEKEE (reference sequence). The V end was cut by 4 bases, the J end by 2 bases, with 8 bases between. This sample is part of a study of resident and recirculating memory T cells in vitiligo. Across the study: Each patient gave two lesional and two nonlesional epidermal shave biopsies, plus PBMCs.

Data came from immunoSEQ multiplex PCR; TCRdb stores just in-frame clones and leaves some out. The profile shows roughly 42,000 clones, around 90% of them singletons. Study outcomes and limitations: No unique dominant TCR clone was found in vitiligo lesions.

The sample was blood. The chain couples TRBV5-5 to TRBJ2-3, with no clear D. The origin of this receptor is a male donor with vitiligo. The CDR3 sequence is CASSHSYTDTQYF. Here the CDR3 DNA reads TGTGCCAGCAGCCACAGTTACACAGATACGCAGTATTTT.